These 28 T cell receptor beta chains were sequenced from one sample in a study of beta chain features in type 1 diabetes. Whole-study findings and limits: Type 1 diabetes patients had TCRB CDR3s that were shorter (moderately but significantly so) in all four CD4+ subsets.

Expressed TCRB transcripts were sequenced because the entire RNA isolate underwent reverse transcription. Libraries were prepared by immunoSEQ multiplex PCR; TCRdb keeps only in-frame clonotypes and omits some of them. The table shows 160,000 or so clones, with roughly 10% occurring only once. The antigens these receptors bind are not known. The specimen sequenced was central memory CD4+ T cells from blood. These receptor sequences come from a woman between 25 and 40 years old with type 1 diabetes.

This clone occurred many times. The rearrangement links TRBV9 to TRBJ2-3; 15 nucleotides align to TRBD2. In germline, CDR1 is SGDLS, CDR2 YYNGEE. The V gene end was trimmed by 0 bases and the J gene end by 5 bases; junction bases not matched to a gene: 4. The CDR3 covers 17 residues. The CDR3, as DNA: TGTGCCAGCAGCGTAGAGGGACTAGCGGGAGGAGGAGATACGCAGTATTTT. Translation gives CASSVEGLAGGGDTQYF.

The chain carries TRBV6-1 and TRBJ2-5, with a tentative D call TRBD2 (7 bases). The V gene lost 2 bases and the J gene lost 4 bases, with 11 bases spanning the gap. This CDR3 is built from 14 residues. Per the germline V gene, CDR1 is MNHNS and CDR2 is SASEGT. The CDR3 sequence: CASSETGGRETQYF. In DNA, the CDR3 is TGTGCCAGCAGTGAAACCGGGGGGCGAGAGACCCAGTACTTC.

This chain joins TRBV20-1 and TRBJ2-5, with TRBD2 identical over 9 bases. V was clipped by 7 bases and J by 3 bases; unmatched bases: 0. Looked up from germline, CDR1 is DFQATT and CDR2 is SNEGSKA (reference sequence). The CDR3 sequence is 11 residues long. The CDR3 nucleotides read TGCAGTGGACTAGCGGAAGAGACCCAGTACTTC. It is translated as CSGLAEETQYF.

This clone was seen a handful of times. CDR3: CAGLTSGSYEQYF. In nucleotides, the CDR3 is TGTGCCGGGTTAACTAGCGGGAGCTACGAGCAGTACTTC. This chain uses TRBV30 with TRBJ2-7; 11 bases are shared with TRBD2. J gave up 3 bases and V 8 bases, and 6 bases lay outside the gene matches. Germline V lookup: CDR1 GTSNPN, CDR2 SVGIG (reference sequence). CDR3 length: 13 residues.

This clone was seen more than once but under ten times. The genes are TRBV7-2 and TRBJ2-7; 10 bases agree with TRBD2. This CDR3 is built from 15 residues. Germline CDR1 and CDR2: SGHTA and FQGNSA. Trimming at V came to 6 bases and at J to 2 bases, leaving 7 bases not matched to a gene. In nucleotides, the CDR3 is TGTGCCAGCAGTCCAAGGACTAGCGGAACCTACGAGCAGTACTTC. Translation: CASSPRTSGTYEQYF.

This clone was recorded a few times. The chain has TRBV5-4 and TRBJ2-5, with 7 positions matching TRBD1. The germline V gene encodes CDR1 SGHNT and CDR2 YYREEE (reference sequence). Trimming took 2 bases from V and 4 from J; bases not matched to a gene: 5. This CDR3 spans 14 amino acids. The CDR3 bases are TGTGCCAGCAGCTTCGACACAGGGGCAGAGACCCAGTACTTC. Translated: CASSFDTGAETQYF.

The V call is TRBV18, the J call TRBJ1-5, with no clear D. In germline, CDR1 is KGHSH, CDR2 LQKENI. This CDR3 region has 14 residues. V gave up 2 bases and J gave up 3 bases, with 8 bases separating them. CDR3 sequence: CASSPFRDNQPQHF. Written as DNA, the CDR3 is TGTGCCAGCTCACCATTCCGGGACAATCAGCCCCAGCATTTT.

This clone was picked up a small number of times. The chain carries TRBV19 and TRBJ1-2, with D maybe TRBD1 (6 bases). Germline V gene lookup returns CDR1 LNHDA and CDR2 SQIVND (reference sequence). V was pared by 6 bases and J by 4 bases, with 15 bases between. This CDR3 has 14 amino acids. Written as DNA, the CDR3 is TGTGCCAGTAGCGATACGGGACACCTCTATGGCTACACCTTC. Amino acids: CASSDTGHLYGYTF.

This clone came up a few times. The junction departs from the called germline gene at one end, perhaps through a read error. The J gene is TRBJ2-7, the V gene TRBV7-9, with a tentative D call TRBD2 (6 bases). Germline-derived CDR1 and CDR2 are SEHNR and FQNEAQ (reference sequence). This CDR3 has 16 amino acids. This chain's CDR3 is CASSFPPGLPSNEQYF. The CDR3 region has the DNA TGTGCCAGCAGCTTCCCTCCGGGACTTCCCTCCAACGAGCAGTACTTC.

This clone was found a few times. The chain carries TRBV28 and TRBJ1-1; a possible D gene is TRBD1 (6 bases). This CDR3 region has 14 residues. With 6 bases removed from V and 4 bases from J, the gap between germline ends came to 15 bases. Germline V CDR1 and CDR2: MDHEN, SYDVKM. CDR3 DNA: TGTGCCAGCAGCCCAGGGGAAAAGAGCACTGAAGCTTTCTTT. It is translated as CASSPGEKSTEAFF.

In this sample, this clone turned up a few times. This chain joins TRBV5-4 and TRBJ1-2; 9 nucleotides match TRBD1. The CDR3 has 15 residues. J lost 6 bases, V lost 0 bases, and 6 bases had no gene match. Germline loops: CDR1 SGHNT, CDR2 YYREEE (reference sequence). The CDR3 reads CASSLDGTGKNGYTF. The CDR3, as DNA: TGTGCCAGCAGCTTGGATGGGACAGGGAAAAATGGCTACACCTTC. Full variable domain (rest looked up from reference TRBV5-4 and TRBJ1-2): ETGVTQSPTHLIKTRGQQVTLRCSSQSGHNTVSWYQQALGQGPQFIFQYYREEENGRGNFPPRFSGLQFPNYSSELNVNALELDDSALYLCASSLDGTGKNGYTFGSGTRLTVV.

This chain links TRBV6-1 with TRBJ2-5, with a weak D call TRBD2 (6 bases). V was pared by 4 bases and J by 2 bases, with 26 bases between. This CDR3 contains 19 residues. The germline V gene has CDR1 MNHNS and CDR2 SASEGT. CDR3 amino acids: CASSVTGTERTDMQETQYF. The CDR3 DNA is TGTGCCAGCAGTGTAACGGGGACTGAGAGGACTGACATGCAAGAGACCCAGTACTTC.

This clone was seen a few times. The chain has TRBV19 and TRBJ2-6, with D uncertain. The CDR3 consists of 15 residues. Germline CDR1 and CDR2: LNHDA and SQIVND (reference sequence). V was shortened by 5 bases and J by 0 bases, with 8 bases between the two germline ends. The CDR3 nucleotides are TGTGCCAGTAGTCGTCGCAGCTCTGGGGCCAACGTCCTGACTTTC. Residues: CASSRRSSGANVLTF.

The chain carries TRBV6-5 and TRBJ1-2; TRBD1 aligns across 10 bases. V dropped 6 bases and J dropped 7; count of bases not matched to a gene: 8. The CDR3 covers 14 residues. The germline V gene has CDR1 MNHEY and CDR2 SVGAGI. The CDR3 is CASRSTGGGSGYTF. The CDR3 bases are TGTGCCAGCAGATCGACAGGGGGCGGTTCTGGCTACACCTTC.

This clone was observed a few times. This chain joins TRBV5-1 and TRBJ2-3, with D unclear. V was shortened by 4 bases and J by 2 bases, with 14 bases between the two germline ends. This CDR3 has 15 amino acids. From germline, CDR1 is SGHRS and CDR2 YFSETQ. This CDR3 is CASSGNWRTTDTQYF. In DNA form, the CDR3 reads TGCGCCAGCAGCGGAAATTGGAGAACCACAGATACGCAGTATTTT.

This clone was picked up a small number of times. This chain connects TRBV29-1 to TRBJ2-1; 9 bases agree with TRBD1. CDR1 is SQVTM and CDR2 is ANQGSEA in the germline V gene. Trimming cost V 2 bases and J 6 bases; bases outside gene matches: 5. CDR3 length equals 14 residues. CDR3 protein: CSVERTGVGNEQFF. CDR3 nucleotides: TGCAGCGTTGAAAGGACAGGGGTGGGCAATGAGCAGTTCTTC.

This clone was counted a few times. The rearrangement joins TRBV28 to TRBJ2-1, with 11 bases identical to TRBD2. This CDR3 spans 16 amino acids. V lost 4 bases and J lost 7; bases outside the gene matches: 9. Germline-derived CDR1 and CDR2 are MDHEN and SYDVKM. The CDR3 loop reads CASSYFSGRAGNEQFF. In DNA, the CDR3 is TGTGCCAGCAGTTATTTTAGCGGGAGGGCGGGGAATGAGCAGTTCTTC.

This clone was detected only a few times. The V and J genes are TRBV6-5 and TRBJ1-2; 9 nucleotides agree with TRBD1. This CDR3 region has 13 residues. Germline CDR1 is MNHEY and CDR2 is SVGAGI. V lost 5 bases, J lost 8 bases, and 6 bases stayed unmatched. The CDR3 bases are TGTGCCAGCAGTGGGACAGGGACTGTCGGCTACACCTTC. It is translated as CASSGTGTVGYTF.

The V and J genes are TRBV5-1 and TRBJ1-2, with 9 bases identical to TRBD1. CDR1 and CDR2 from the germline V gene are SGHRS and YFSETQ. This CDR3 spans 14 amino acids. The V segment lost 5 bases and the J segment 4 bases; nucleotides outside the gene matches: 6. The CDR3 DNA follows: TGCGCCAGCAGGGCCGGGACAGGGCTCTATGGCTACACCTTC. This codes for CASRAGTGLYGYTF.

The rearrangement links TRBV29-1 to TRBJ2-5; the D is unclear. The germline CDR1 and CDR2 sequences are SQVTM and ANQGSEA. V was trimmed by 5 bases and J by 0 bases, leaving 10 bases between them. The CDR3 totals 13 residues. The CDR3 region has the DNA TGCAGCGTTTGCCACCAGAACCAAGAGACCCAGTACTTC. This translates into CSVCHQNQETQYF. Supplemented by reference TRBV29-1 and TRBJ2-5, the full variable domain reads SAVISQKPSRDICQRGTSLTIQCQVDSQVTMMFWYRQQPGQSLTLIATANQGSEATYESGFVIDKFPISRPNLTFSTLTVSNMSPEDSSIYLCSVCHQNQETQYFGPGTRLLVL.

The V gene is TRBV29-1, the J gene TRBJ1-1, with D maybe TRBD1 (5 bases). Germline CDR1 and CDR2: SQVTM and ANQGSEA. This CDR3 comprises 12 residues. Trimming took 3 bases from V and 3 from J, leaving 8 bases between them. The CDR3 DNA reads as TGCAGCGTTGAGGCAGGGCACACTGAAGCTTTCTTT. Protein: CSVEAGHTEAFF.

CDR3 loop: CASSGQGGAQPQHF. CDR3 DNA: TGTGCCAGCAGTGGACAGGGAGGAGCTCAGCCCCAGCATTTT. V is TRBV6-1 and J is TRBJ1-5; 7 nucleotides align to TRBD1. Per germline, CDR1 MNHNS and CDR2 SASEGT. V shed 4 bases, J shed 6 bases, and the junction held 6 bases outside the gene matches. The CDR3 runs to 14 residues.

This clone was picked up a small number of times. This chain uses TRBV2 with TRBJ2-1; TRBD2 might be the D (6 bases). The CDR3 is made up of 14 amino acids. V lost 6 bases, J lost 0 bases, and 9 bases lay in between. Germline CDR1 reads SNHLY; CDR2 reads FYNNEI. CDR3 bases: TGTGCCAGCAGCCGGGACTCCTCCTACAATGAGCAGTTCTTC. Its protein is CASSRDSSYNEQFF.

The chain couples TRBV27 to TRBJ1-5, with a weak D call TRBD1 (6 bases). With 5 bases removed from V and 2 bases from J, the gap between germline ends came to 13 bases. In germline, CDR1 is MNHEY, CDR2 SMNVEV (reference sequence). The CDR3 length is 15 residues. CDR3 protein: CASSPDRLGNQPQHF. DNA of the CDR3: TGTGCCAGCAGTCCGGACAGACTGGGCAATCAGCCCCAGCATTTT.

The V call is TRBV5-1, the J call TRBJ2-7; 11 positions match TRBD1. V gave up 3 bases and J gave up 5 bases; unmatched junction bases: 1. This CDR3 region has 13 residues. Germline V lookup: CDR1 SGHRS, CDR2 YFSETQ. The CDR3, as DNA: TGCGCCAGCAGCTGGACAGGGGGCGACGAGCAGTACTTC. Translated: CASSWTGGDEQYF.

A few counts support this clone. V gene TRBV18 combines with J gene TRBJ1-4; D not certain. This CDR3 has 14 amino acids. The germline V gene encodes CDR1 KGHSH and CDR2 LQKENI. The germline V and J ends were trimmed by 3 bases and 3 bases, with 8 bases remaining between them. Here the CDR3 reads CASSPGSPNEKLFF. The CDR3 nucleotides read TGTGCCAGCTCACCGGGGAGTCCTAATGAAAAACTGTTTTTT.

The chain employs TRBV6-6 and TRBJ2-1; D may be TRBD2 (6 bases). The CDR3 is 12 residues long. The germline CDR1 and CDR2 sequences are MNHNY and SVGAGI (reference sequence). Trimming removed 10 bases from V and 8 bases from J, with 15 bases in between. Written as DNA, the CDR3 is TGTGCCACCCTCGGGGGAATCGATGAGCAGTTCTTC. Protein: CATLGGIDEQFF.

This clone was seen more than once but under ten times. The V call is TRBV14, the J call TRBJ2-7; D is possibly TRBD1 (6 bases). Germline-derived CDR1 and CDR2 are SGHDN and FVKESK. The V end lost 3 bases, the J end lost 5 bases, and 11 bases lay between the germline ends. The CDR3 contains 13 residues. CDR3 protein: CASSQAGAHEQYF. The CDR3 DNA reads TGTGCCAGCAGCCAGGCAGGGGCCCACGAGCAGTACTTC.